This T cell receptor beta chain was profiled in a study of cytomegalovirus exposure and HLA in healthy donors. The overall study: Unique TCRs from HLA-typed donors, about 78 million of them, were held in an early data release.

Regarding the study as a whole: V- and J-gene trimming of TCR beta was linked (in a later analysis) to a missense DCLRE1C variant.

Remarks on this clone: Its antigen remains unknown.

Donors were ostensibly healthy at sampling, although undocumented immune exposures were probable. CDR1 and CDR2 (germline): SGDLS, YYNGEE. Trimming cost V 4 bases and J 0 bases, with 14 bases left between them. The CDR3 extends over 16 amino acids. PCR amplification relied on 60 Vbeta primers (plus 13 Jbeta primers). Assay used: immunoSEQ multiplex PCR; TCRdb lists only in-frame clones, some missing. Here the sample spans roughly 100,000 clones, around 15% being singletons. The receptor was isolated from a female donor in good health and CMV-seronegative. V gene TRBV9 combines with J gene TRBJ1-3, with a weak D call TRBD1 (5 bases). The source material was PBMCs. The CDR3 is CASSPRQKRSGNTIYF. CDR3 in DNA: TGTGCCAGCAGCCCAAGACAGAAACGCTCTGGAAACACCATATATTTT. The variable domain in full, with the rest retrieved from reference TRBV9 and TRBJ1-3, is DSGVTQTPKHLITATGQRVTLRCSPRSGDLSVYWYQQSLDQGLQFLIQYYNGEERAKGNILERFSAQQFPDLHSELNLSSLELGDSALYFCASSPRQKRSGNTIYFGEGSWLTVV.